The clone carrying this TCR beta chain showed up many times. Its antigen is unknown. The entry originates in a study of T cells after yellow fever vaccination. The overall study: Where fractions had low cell numbers, libraries were prepared from them with the SMART-Seq v4 Ultra Low Input RNA kit.

Study-wide results and caveats: Repertoires sorted by FACS could include abundant clonotypes that are contaminants from the bulk population.

V trimming: 4 bases; J trimming: 8 bases; junction bases outside the gene matches: 9. The CDR3 sequence is 15 residues long. CDR1 SGHDT and CDR2 YYEEEE come from the germline V gene. The study made its TCR cDNA through 5'RACE template switching. That step introduced a universal primer site along with UMIs. TCRdb reanalysed the 5' RACE reads using MiXCR and keeps one entry per CDR3 protein. This table holds around 610,000 distinct CDR3 sequences, roughly 14% found once. V usage is TRBV5-6 and J usage is TRBJ2-4, with 10 positions matching TRBD2. Sequenced here: PBMCs, sampled on the day of the yellow fever booster vaccination. This TCR came from a man under 40 who received the YFV17D yellow fever vaccine. DNA for the CDR3: TGTGCCAGCAGCGAGGAGCGGGAGGGCCTTTACATTCAGTACTTC. Residues: CASSEEREGLYIQYF.